Listed below are T cell receptor beta chains from one sample, sequenced in a study of T cells in Graves' hyperthyroidism and ophthalmopathy. TCRdb independently ran MiXCR on the multiplex PCR reads; one entry per CDR3 protein. Seen here are around 760,000 distinct CDR3 sequences, approximately 40% observed once, and the top ten hold 31%. The sequenced sample consisted of blood. All receptors come from a woman aged 40 to 50 with Graves' hyperthyroidism. Both conserved end residues are part of each CDR3. D genes are given only for firm matches. Clone size is stated in some rows and not others, as once, few, many or a class when expanded.

D	V	J	size	CDR3	DNA
NA	TRBV7-9	TRBJ1-4	NA	CASSLSYRVGEKLFF	TGTGCCAGCAGCTTATCCTACCGGGTTGGTGAAAAACTGTTTTTT
NA	TRBV7-4	TRBJ1-1	few	CASSYGGRTTEAFF	TGTGCCAGCAGTTACGGGGGGAGGACCACTGAAGCTTTCTTT
NA	TRBV5-1	TRBJ1-4	NA	CASSLATTASNEKLFF	TGCGCCAGCAGCTTGGCTACCACAGCTTCTAATGAAAAACTGTTTTTT
NA	TRBV5-1	TRBJ1-5	NA	CASSSGPESNQPQHF	TGCGCCAGCAGCTCGGGCCCAGAGAGCAATCAGCCCCAGCATTTT
TRBD1	TRBV7-2	TRBJ1-2	once	CASSQEFRDRGGMRSF	TGTGCCAGCAGCCAAGAGTTCCGGGACAGGGGGGGGATGCGATCCTTC
TRBD1	TRBV25-1	TRBJ1-2	NA	CASSGDRVRRGYTF	TGTGCCAGCAGTGGGGACAGGGTCAGGAGAGGCTACACCTTC
TRBD2	TRBV29-1	TRBJ2-6	NA	CSVGGGAGANVLTF	TGCAGCGTTGGGGGGGGTGCTGGGGCCAACGTCCTGACTTTC
TRBD1	TRBV7-8	TRBJ1-1	many	CASSLLQGTEAFF	TGTGCCAGCAGCTTATTACAGGGGACTGAAGCTTTCTTT
TRBD1	TRBV5-1	TRBJ1-1	few	CASSLWGTGATSMNTEAFF	TGCGCCAGCAGCTTGTGGGGGACAGGGGCTACTAGTATGAACACTGAAGCTTTCTTT
TRBD1	TRBV7-9	TRBJ1-1	many	CASSRTGRRTEAFF	TGTGCCAGCAGCCGGACAGGGCGGAGGACTGAAGCTTTCTTT
NA	TRBV5-4	TRBJ2-2	few	CASSSAGGNTGELFF	TGTGCCAGCAGCTCTGCTGGGGGGAACACCGGGGAGCTGTTTTTT
TRBD2	TRBV12-3/TRBV12-4	TRBJ2-5	NA	CASSNGLAGAPASAETQYF	TGTGCCAGCAGTAACGGACTAGCGGGGGCCCCGGCGTCGGCGGAGACCCAGTACTTC
TRBD1	TRBV4-3	TRBJ1-1	NA	CASSQDAGGGTEAFF	TGCGCCAGCAGCCAAGACGCAGGGGGAGGTACTGAAGCTTTCTTT
TRBD1	TRBV5-1	TRBJ1-1	NA	CASREQGLTEAFF	TGCGCCAGCAGGGAACAGGGGTTGACTGAAGCTTTCTTT
NA	TRBV12-3/TRBV12-4	TRBJ1-5	NA	CASSPWGVVQPQHF	TGTGCCAGCAGCCCCTGGGGAGTAGTTCAGCCCCAGCATTTT
TRBD2	TRBV10-3	TRBJ2-5	many	CAISERAGEGTQYF	TGTGCCATCAGTGAACGAGCGGGGGAGGGGACCCAGTACTTC
TRBD1	TRBV24-1	TRBJ1-6	NA	CASSVDRVSNSPLHF	TGTGCCAGCTCAGTGGACAGGGTGAGTAATTCACCCCTCCACTTT
NA	TRBV5-1	TRBJ1-2	NA	CASSFSAEGYTF	TGCGCCAGCAGCTTTTCCGCGGAGGGCTACACCTTC
NA	TRBV19	TRBJ1-2	many	CASFGIEQSGEGYTF	TGTGCCAGTTTTGGAATCGAGCAGAGTGGTGAGGGCTACACCTTC
NA	TRBV19	TRBJ2-5	many	CASTASPGLQETQYF	TGTGCCAGTACCGCCTCCCCAGGTCTACAAGAGACCCAGTACTTC
TRBD1	TRBV12-3/TRBV12-4	TRBJ1-1	few	CASRPDRVGTEAFF	TGTGCCAGCAGACCGGACAGGGTGGGCACTGAAGCTTTCTTT
NA	TRBV6-5	TRBJ1-3	few	CASRYLDSRSGNTIYF	TGTGCCAGCAGATACCTCGACAGCCGCTCTGGAAACACCATATATTTT
TRBD2	TRBV7-2	TRBJ2-7	NA	CASSLELAGITISYEQYF	TGTGCCAGCAGCTTAGAACTAGCGGGAATAACTATCTCCTACGAGCAGTACTTC
NA	TRBV28	TRBJ1-4	NA	CASSLKGVKLFF	TGTGCCAGCAGTTTAAAGGGTGTAAAACTGTTTTTT
NA	TRBV5-5	TRBJ2-7	many	CASSRTGTGGETYEQYF	TGTGCCAGCAGCCGGACAGGGACGGGGGGGGAAACCTACGAGCAGTACTTC
TRBD1	TRBV29-1	TRBJ2-5	many	CSVEDRGQETQYF	TGCAGCGTTGAAGACAGGGGGCAAGAGACCCAGTACTTC
NA	TRBV20-1	TRBJ1-1	few	CSARESSGNTEAFF	TGCAGTGCTAGAGAGTCCAGCGGAAACACTGAAGCTTTCTTT
NA	TRBV7-2	TRBJ1-2	few	CASSPKDSRIAYGYTF	TGTGCCAGCAGTCCCAAGGACAGCCGAATAGCCTATGGCTACACCTTC
TRBD2	TRBV28	TRBJ2-5	NA	CASSFSRGHGGDGETQYF	TGTGCCAGCAGTTTCTCACGGGGTCACGGGGGGGACGGAGAGACCCAGTACTTC
TRBD1	TRBV7-9	TRBJ1-1	many	CASSSSGTGWLNTEAFF	TGTGCCAGCAGCTCATCTGGGACAGGGTGGCTGAACACTGAAGCTTTCTTT
NA	TRBV19	TRBJ1-3	many	CASSMSGISGNTIYF	TGTGCCAGTAGTATGAGTGGGATCTCTGGAAACACCATATATTTT
NA	TRBV10-3	TRBJ2-1	NA	CATRANRDNEQFF	TGTGCCACCAGGGCCAACAGGGACAATGAGCAGTTCTTC
TRBD1	TRBV7-2	TRBJ1-5	few	CASSLGTALNQPQHF	TGTGCCAGCAGCCTCGGGACAGCTCTCAATCAGCCCCAGCATTTT
NA	TRBV6-5	TRBJ2-5	many	CASSADLRRETQYF	TGTGCCAGCAGTGCGGACCTCAGACGGGAGACCCAGTACTTC
NA	TRBV19	TRBJ2-7	many	CASSLQGVQFPYEQYF	TGTGCCAGTAGTTTACAGGGTGTTCAGTTTCCCTACGAGCAGTACTTC
NA	TRBV9	TRBJ2-7	NA	CASSSPGNSAYEQYF	TGTGCCAGCAGCTCCCCTGGGAACTCCGCCTACGAGCAGTACTTC
NA	TRBV4-1	TRBJ1-5	NA	CASSPATGVQPQHF	TGCGCCAGCAGCCCAGCAACCGGGGTTCAGCCCCAGCATTTT
TRBD2	TRBV29-1	TRBJ2-1	NA	CSVRPLAGSYNEQFF	TGCAGCGTCCGACCGCTAGCGGGATCCTACAATGAGCAGTTCTTC
NA	TRBV2	TRBJ1-2	few	CASTPPGRSGGYTF	TGTGCCAGCACCCCCCCCGGGCGTTCCGGCGGCTACACCTTC
NA	TRBV5-6	TRBJ1-5	few	CASSVGHSSQPQHF	TGTGCCAGCAGCGTAGGACATAGTAGTCAGCCCCAGCATTTT
NA	TRBV6-2/TRBV6-3	TRBJ1-6	few	CASSYLRLSNSPLHF	TGTGCCAGCAGTTACCTGCGCCTCTCTAATTCACCCCTCCACTTT
NA	TRBV5-1	TRBJ1-2	NA	CASSLSQDGGYTF	TGCGCCAGCAGCTTGTCCCAGGATGGCGGCTACACCTTC
NA	TRBV7-2	TRBJ2-1	NA	CASSLWGGAIGEQFF	TGTGCCAGCAGCTTATGGGGGGGGGCGATCGGGGAGCAGTTCTTC
TRBD1	TRBV5-1	TRBJ1-1	NA	CASRKSNRGMNTEAFF	TGTGCCAGCAGGAAATCAAACAGGGGCATGAACACTGAAGCTTTCTTT
NA	TRBV29-1	TRBJ1-1	NA	CSAYQNTEAFF	TGCAGCGCCTACCAGAACACTGAAGCTTTCTTT
TRBD2	TRBV7-2	TRBJ2-1	NA	CASSLGVAGGAFEQFF	TGTGCCAGCAGCTTAGGTGTAGCGGGAGGGGCTTTTGAGCAGTTCTTC
TRBD1	TRBV7-9	TRBJ1-2	NA	CASSFRQGVYGYTF	TGTGCCAGCAGCTTCAGACAGGGGGTCTATGGCTACACCTTC
NA	TRBV24-1	TRBJ1-2	many	CAIHGGGLYGYTF	TGTGCCATCCATGGGGGAGGTTTATATGGCTACACCTTC
NA	TRBV5-1	TRBJ2-2	many	CASSPETVVYTGELFF	TGCGCCAGCAGCCCGGAGACGGTCGTCTACACCGGGGAGCTGTTTTTT
NA	TRBV9	TRBJ2-2	few	CASSVLSVAGTGELFF	TGTGCCAGCAGCGTACTCTCGGTGGCGGGCACCGGGGAGCTGTTTTTT
NA	TRBV24-1	TRBJ1-2	many	CATSQSNYGYTF	TGTGCCACCTCGCAGTCAAACTATGGCTACACCTTC
TRBD1	TRBV14	TRBJ1-4	NA	CASSQESGTGEYATNEKLFF	TGTGCCAGCAGCCAAGAGTCCGGGACAGGGGAATATGCAACTAATGAAAAACTGTTTTTT
NA	TRBV10-3	TRBJ2-6	many	CAISDPHLKPVGQGANVLTF	TGTGCCATCAGTGACCCGCATTTAAAACCAGTGGGGCAAGGGGCCAACGTCCTGACTTTC
NA	TRBV10-3	TRBJ2-5	NA	CAISLQGRRTQYF	TGTGCCATCAGTCTCCAGGGCCGCCGGACCCAGTACTTC
TRBD2	TRBV7-9	TRBJ2-5	NA	CASRAGGSQKSYQETQYF	TGTGCCAGCAGAGCGGGAGGGTCACAGAAATCGTACCAAGAGACCCAGTACTTC
NA	TRBV7-9	TRBJ1-4	many	CASSTQGTNEKLFF	TGTGCCAGCAGCACGCAGGGTACTAATGAAAAACTGTTTTTT
TRBD1	TRBV6-5	TRBJ1-6	many	CASSRTGKGSPLHF	TGTGCCAGCAGCAGGACAGGCAAGGGATCACCCCTCCACTTT
NA	TRBV7-9	TRBJ2-7	NA	CAWSRGRFEEQYF	TGTGCCTGGAGTCGGGGCAGGTTCGAGGAGCAGTACTTC
NA	TRBV24-1	TRBJ2-2	many	CATQTVSANTGELFF	TGTGCCACCCAGACAGTAAGCGCGAACACCGGGGAGCTGTTTTTT
TRBD1	TRBV5-1	TRBJ1-1	many	CASSIQGGNTEAFF	TGCGCCAGCAGCATACAGGGGGGGAACACTGAAGCTTTCTTT